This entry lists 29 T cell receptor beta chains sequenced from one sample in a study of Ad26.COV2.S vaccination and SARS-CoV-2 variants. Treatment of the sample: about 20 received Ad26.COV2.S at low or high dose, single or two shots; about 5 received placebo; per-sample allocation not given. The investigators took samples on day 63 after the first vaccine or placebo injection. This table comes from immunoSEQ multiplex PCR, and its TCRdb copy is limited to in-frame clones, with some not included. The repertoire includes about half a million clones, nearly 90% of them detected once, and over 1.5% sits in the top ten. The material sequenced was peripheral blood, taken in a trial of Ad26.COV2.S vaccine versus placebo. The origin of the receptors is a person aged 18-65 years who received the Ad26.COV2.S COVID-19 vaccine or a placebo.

The CDR3 DNA is TGTGCCAGCAGTTTATCCGGGACAGGGGTGCCTGGGGCCAACGTCCTGACTTTC. It codes for CASSLSGTGVPGANVLTF. V is TRBV27 and J is TRBJ2-6; 10 bases match TRBD1. Germline CDR1 MNHEY, CDR2 SMNVEV (reference sequence). After removal of 0 bases from V and 2 bases from J, the junction contained 4 bases not matched to a gene. There are 18 residues in the CDR3.

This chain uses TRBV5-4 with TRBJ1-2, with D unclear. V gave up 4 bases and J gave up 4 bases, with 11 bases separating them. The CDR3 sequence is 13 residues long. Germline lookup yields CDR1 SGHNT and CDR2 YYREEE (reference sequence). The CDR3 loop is CASSADGIYGYTF. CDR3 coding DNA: TGTGCCAGCAGCGCCGACGGAATCTATGGCTACACCTTC.

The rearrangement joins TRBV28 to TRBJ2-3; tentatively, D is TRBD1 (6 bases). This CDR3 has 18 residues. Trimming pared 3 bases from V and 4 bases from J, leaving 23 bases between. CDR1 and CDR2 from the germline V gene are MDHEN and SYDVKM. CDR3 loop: CASSFSGFGQGRADTQYF. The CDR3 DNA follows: TGTGCCAGCAGTTTCTCGGGCTTCGGGCAGGGGCGGGCAGATACGCAGTATTTT.

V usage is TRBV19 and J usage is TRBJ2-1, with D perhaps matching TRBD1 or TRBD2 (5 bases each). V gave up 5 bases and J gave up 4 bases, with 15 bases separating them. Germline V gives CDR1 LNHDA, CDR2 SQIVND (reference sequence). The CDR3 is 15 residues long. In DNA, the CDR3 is TGTGCCAGTAGTGAGGGGCATCACCGATACAATGAGCAGTTCTTC. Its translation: CASSEGHHRYNEQFF.

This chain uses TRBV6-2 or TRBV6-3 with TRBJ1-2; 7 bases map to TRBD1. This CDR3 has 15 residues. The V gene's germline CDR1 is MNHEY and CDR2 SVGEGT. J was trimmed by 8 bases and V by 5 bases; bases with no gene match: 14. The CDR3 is CASSTPGTVDGGYTF. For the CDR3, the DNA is TGTGCCAGCAGTACACCCGGGACAGTTGATGGCGGCTACACCTTC.

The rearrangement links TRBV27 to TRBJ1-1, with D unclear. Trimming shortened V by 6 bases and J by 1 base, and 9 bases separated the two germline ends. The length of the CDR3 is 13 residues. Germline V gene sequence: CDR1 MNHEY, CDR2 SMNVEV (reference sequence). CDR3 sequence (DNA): TGTGCCAGCAGCGGACTGTCGAACACTGAAGCTTTCTTT. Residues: CASSGLSNTEAFF.

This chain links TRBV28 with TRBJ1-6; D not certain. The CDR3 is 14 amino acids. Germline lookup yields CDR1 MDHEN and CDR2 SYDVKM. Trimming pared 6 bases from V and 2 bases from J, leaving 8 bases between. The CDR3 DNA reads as TGTGCCAGCAGGCGACAACCCTATAATTCACCCCTCCACTTT. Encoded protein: CASRRQPYNSPLHF.

The CDR3: CASSQDLGQGPYEQYF. CDR3 nucleotides: TGTGCCAGCAGCCAAGATCTAGGACAGGGCCCCTACGAGCAGTACTTC. This sequence joins TRBV3-1 (or the pseudogene TRBV3-2) and TRBJ2-7, with 8 positions matching TRBD1. Germline CDR1 is LGHDT and CDR2 is YNNKEL (reference sequence). CDR3 length: 16 amino acids. V lost 0 bases, J lost 2 bases, and 6 bases stayed unmatched.

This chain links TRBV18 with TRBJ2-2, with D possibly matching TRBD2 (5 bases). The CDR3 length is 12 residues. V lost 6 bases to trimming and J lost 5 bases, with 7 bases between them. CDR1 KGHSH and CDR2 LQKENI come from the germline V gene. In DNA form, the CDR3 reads TGTGCCAGCTCCCGCGGGACCGGGGAGCTGTTTTTT. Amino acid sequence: CASSRGTGELFF.

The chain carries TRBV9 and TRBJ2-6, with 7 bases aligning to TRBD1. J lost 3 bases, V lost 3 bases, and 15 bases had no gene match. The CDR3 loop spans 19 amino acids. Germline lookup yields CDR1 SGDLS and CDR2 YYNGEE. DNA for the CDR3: TGTGCCAGCAGCGGAGACAGGGTCGCCGACCTCTTTGGGGCCAACGTCCTGACTTTC. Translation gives CASSGDRVADLFGANVLTF.

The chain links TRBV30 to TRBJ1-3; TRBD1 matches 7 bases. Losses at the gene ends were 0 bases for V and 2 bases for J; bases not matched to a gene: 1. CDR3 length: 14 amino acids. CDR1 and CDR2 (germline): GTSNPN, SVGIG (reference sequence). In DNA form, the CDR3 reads TGTGCCTGGAGTGTTGGGACAGCTGGAAACACCATATATTTT. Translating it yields CAWSVGTAGNTIYF.

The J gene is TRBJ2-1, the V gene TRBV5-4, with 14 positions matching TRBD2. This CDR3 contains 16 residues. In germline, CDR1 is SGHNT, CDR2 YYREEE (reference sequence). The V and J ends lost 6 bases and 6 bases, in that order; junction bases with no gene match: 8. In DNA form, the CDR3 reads TGTGCCAGCAAGTTAGGGGGGACTAGCGGGAGCAATGAGCAGTTCTTC. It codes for CASKLGGTSGSNEQFF.

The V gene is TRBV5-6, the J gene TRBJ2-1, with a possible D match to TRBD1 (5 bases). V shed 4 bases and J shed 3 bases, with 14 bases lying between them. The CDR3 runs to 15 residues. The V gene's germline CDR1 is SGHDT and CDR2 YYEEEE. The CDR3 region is CASSNVPGHYNEQFF. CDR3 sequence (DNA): TGTGCCAGCAGCAACGTTCCCGGACACTACAATGAGCAGTTCTTC.

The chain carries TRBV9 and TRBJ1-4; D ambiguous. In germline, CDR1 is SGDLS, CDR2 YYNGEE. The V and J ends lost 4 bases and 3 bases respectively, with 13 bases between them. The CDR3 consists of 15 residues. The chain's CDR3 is CASSPRGSANEKLFF. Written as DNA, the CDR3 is TGTGCCAGCAGCCCTCGGGGATCGGCTAATGAAAAACTGTTTTTT.

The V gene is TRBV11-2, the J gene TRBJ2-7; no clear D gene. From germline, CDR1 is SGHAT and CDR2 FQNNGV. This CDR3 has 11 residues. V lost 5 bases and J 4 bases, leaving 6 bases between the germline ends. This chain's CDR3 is CASSTHYEQYF. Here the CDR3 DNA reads TGTGCCAGCAGCACCCATTACGAGCAGTACTTC.

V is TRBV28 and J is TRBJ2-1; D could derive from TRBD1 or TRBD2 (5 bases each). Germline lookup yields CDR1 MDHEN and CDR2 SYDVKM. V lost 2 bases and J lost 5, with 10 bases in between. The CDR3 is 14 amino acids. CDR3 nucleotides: TGTGCCAGCAGTTTAGTGGGGGTGGACAATGAGCAGTTCTTC. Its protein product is CASSLVGVDNEQFF.

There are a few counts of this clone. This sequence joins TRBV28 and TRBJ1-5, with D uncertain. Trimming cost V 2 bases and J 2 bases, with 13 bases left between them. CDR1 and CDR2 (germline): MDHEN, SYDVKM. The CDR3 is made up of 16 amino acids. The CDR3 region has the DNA TGTGCCAGCAGTTTACAGGCCGGGTTCGGCAATCAGCCCCAGCATTTT. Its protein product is CASSLQAGFGNQPQHF.

The chain's CDR3 is CASSLGREETQYF. The DNA of the CDR3 is TGTGCCAGCAGTTTGGGCAGGGAGGAGACCCAGTACTTC. The rearrangement uses TRBV28 and TRBJ2-5; possibly TRBD1 or TRBD2 for D (5 bases each). Per the germline V gene, CDR1 is MDHEN and CDR2 is SYDVKM. The CDR3 is made up of 13 amino acids. V dropped 3 bases and J dropped 5 bases, with 10 bases sitting between them.

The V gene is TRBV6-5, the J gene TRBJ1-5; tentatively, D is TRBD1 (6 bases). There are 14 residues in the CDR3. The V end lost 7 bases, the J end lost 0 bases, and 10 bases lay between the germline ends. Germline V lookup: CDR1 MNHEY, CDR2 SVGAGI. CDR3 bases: TGTGCCAGCAAACCGGACAGTAGCAATCAGCCCCAGCATTTT. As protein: CASKPDSSNQPQHF.

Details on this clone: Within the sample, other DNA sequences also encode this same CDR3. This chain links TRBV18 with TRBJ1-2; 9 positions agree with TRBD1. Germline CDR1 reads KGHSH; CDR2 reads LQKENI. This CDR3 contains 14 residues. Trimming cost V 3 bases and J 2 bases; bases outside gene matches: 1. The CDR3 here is CASSPGTGNYGYTF. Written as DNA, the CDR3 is TGTGCCAGCTCACCCGGGACAGGGAACTATGGCTACACCTTC.

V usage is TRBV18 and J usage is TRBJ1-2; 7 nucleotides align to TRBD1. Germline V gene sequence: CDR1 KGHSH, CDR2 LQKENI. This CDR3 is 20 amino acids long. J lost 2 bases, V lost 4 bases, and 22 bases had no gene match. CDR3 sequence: CASSLTLAGPGTDLNYGYTF. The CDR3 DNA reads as TGTGCCAGCTCACTGACCCTGGCGGGCCCCGGGACAGATCTAAACTATGGCTACACCTTC.

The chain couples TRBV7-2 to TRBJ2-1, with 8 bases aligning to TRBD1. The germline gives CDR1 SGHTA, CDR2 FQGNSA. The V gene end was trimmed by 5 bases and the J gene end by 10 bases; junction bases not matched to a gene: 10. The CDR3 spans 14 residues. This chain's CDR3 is CASSRRQGAREQFF. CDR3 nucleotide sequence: TGTGCCAGCAGCCGCCGCCAGGGGGCAAGGGAGCAGTTCTTC.

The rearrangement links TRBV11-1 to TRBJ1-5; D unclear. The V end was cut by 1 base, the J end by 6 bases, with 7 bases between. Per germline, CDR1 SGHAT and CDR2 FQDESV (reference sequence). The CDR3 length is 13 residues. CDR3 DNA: TGTGCCAGCAGCTTAGATGAGGGTCAGCCCCAGCATTTT. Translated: CASSLDEGQPQHF. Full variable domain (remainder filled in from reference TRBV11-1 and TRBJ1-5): EAEVAQSPRYKITEKSQAVAFWCDPISGHATLYWYRQILGQGPELLVQFQDESVVDDSQLPKDRFSAERLKGVDSTLKIQPAELGDSAMYLCASSLDEGQPQHFGDGTRLSIL.

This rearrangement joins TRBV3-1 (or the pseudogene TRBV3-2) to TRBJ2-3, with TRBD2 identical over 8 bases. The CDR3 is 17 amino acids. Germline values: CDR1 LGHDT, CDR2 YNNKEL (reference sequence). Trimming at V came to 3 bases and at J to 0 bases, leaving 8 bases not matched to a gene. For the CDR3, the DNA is TGTGCCAGCAGCCACCCCGGGGCTAGCGGGAGCACAGATACGCAGTATTTT. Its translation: CASSHPGASGSTDTQYF.

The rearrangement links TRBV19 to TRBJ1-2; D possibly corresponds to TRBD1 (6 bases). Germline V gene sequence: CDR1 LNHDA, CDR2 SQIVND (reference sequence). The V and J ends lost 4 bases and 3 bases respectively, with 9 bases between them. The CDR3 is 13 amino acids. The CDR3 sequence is CASSRTVDYGYTF. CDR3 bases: TGTGCCAGTAGTAGGACAGTGGACTATGGCTACACCTTC.

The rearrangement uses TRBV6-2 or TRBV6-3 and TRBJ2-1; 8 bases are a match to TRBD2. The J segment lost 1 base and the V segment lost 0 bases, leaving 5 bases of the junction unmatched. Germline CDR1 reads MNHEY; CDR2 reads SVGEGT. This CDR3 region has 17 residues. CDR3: CASSYSPTSGSYNEQFF. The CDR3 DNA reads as TGTGCCAGCAGTTACTCGCCCACTAGCGGTTCCTACAATGAGCAGTTCTTC.

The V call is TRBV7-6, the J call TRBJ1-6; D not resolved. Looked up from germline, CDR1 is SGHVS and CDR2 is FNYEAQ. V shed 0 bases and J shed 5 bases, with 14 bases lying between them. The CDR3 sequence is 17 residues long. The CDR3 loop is CASSLASVVGDNSPLHF. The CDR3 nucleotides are TGTGCCAGCAGCTTAGCGAGTGTGGTTGGGGATAATTCACCCCTCCACTTT.

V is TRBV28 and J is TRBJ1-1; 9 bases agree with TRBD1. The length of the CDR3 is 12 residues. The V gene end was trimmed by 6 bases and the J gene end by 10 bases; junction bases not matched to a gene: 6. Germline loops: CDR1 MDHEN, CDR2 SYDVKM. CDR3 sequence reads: CASSRTGGRAFF. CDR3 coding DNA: TGTGCCAGCAGCCGCACAGGGGGCCGAGCTTTCTTT.

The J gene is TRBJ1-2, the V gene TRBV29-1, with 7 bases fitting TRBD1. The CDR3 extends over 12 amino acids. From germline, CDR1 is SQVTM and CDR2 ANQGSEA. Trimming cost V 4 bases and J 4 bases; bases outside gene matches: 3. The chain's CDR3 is CSVGSGGYGYTF. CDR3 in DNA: TGCAGCGTTGGTTCAGGGGGCTATGGCTACACCTTC.